The 16 T cell receptor beta chains presented below share a single source sample, sequenced in a study of blood T cell repertoires in COVID-19. Clones were read by immunoSEQ multiplex PCR, and TCRdb kept only the in-frame ones, dropping some. The table shows around 280,000 clones, with just under 85% occurring only once. Material: peripheral blood. All receptors come from a woman aged 50 to 65 with active or convalescent COVID-19.

This clone was detected once. V is TRBV9 and J is TRBJ2-7; 8 nucleotides match TRBD1. The CDR3 has 13 residues. Trimming took 3 bases from V and 3 from J; bases not matched to a gene: 2. Germline values: CDR1 SGDLS, CDR2 YYNGEE. The CDR3 loop reads CASSEGTGYEQYF. The CDR3 DNA follows: TGTGCCAGCAGCGAGGGGACAGGCTACGAGCAGTACTTC.

V and J are TRBV7-9 and TRBJ1-4, with 11 bases matching TRBD1. Germline CDR1 reads SEHNR; CDR2 reads FQNEAQ (reference sequence). The CDR3 is 19 residues long. Unmatched junction bases numbered 15, after V lost 6 bases and J lost 3 bases. The CDR3 spells CASRPSLDRGQQANEKLFF. The DNA for the CDR3 is TGTGCCAGCAGACCCTCCCTGGACAGGGGGCAACAAGCTAATGAAAAACTGTTTTTT.

This sequence joins TRBV2 and TRBJ2-4; weak D call: TRBD1 (5 bases). Germline V gives CDR1 SNHLY, CDR2 FYNNEI. V was clipped by 1 base and J by 14 bases, with 9 bases between them. CDR3 length: 11 residues. CDR3 nucleotide sequence: TGTGCCAGCAGTGAAGAGGGGAAGGAGTACTTC. Translating gives CASSEEGKEYF. Full variable domain (rest looked up from reference TRBV2 and TRBJ2-4): EPEVTQTPSHQVTQMGQEVILRCVPISNHLYFYWYRQILGQKVEFLVSFYNNEISEKSEIFDDQFSVERPDGSNFTLKIRSTKLEDSAMYFCASSEEGKEYFGAGTRLSVL.

This clone was picked up a small number of times. The V call is TRBV5-1, the J call TRBJ2-1, with D unresolved. V lost 1 base and J 4 bases, leaving 3 bases between the germline ends. The CDR3 is 12 amino acids. The V gene's germline CDR1 is SGHRS and CDR2 YFSETQ. The CDR3, as DNA: TGCGCCAGCAGCTTGATATACAATGAGCAGTTCTTC. Amino acids: CASSLIYNEQFF.

This chain links TRBV5-4 with TRBJ2-7; possible D gene TRBD2, 6 bases. CDR3 length equals 13 residues. Germline assignment: CDR1 SGHNT and CDR2 YYREEE (reference sequence). V lost 0 bases and J 4 bases, leaving 8 bases between the germline ends. The CDR3 sequence is CASSLGSGYEQYF. The CDR3 nucleotides are TGTGCCAGCAGCTTGGGAAGCGGGTACGAGCAGTACTTC.

V is TRBV5-8 and J is TRBJ1-1, with 7 bases aligning to TRBD1. The CDR3 runs 14 residues. The germline V gene has CDR1 SGHTS and CDR2 YDEGEE. The V and J ends lost 3 bases and 3 bases, in that order; junction bases with no gene match: 5. The CDR3 is CASSYNGQDTEAFF. The CDR3 nucleotides read TGTGCCAGCAGCTACAATGGACAGGACACTGAAGCTTTCTTT.

This chain links TRBV5-1 with TRBJ2-7, with 13 nucleotides matching TRBD2. From germline, CDR1 is SGHRS and CDR2 YFSETQ. The CDR3 length is 16 residues. The V segment lost 4 bases and the J segment 3 bases; nucleotides outside the gene matches: 7. The DNA for the CDR3 is TGCGCCAGCAGCCCACGGACTAGCGGGGGTAGCTACGAGCAGTACTTC. Translation gives CASSPRTSGGSYEQYF.

At least ten counts were recorded for this clone. This chain joins TRBV11-1 and TRBJ1-6; TRBD1 matches 9 bases. The CDR3 has 15 amino acids. Germline CDR1 and CDR2: SGHAT and FQDESV (reference sequence). V trimming: 5 bases; J trimming: 7 bases; junction bases outside the gene matches: 6. In DNA, the CDR3 is TGTGCCAGCAGCCTGATACAGGGGGCGAATTCACCCCTCCACTTT. Translated, it gives CASSLIQGANSPLHF.

The rearrangement links TRBV6-5 to TRBJ2-3, with 8 bases aligning to TRBD1. The V gene end was trimmed by 6 bases and the J gene end by 4 bases; junction bases not matched to a gene: 9. The CDR3 has 15 amino acids. The V gene's germline CDR1 is MNHEY and CDR2 SVGAGI. Written as DNA, the CDR3 is TGTGCCAGCAGCGGACAGGGAGGTTCGGCAGATACGCAGTATTTT. Translated, it gives CASSGQGGSADTQYF.

The chain has TRBV28 and TRBJ1-4, with D perhaps matching TRBD1 (5 bases). Between the trimmed V and J ends, which lost 3 bases and 8 bases, there was a span of 10 bases. This CDR3 has 13 amino acids. Looked up from germline, CDR1 is MDHEN and CDR2 is SYDVKM. The CDR3 loop is CASSLVQAEKLFF. DNA of the CDR3: TGTGCCAGCAGTTTGGTACAGGCAGAAAAACTGTTTTTT.

The chain is built from TRBV2 and TRBJ2-7, with 7 bases aligning to TRBD1. The V gene end was trimmed by 10 bases and the J gene end by 0 bases; junction bases not matched to a gene: 6. CDR1 is SNHLY and CDR2 is FYNNEI in the germline V gene. The CDR3 contains 13 residues. The CDR3, as DNA: TGTGCCATCCCGCACAGGGGCTCCTACGAGCAGTACTTC. Protein product: CAIPHRGSYEQYF.

This rearrangement joins TRBV27 to TRBJ2-1; 10 bases agree with TRBD2. Germline V gene lookup returns CDR1 MNHEY and CDR2 SMNVEV (reference sequence). J lost 5 bases, V lost 5 bases, and 9 bases had no gene match. This CDR3 is 16 amino acids long. This CDR3 reads CASSLISGRTHNEQFF. The CDR3 DNA reads as TGTGCCAGCAGTCTGATTAGCGGGAGGACCCACAATGAGCAGTTCTTC.

This rearrangement joins TRBV6-5 to TRBJ1-6, with a tentative D call TRBD1 (5 bases). Germline CDR1 reads MNHEY; CDR2 reads SVGAGI. V lost 5 bases and J 10 bases, leaving 15 bases between the germline ends. This CDR3 region has 14 residues. DNA for the CDR3: TGTGCCAGCAGTAGGGACGGGGAGGGGTCACCCCTCCACTTT. Encoded protein: CASSRDGEGSPLHF.

The chain links TRBV18 to TRBJ1-2; D is perhaps TRBD1 (5 bases). Deletions cut 5 bases from V and 7 bases from J, with 8 bases between. CDR1 KGHSH and CDR2 LQKENI come from the germline V gene. The CDR3 runs 11 residues. Here the CDR3 DNA reads TGTGCCAGCTCAGCCAGGGTTGGCTACACCTTC. It yields the protein CASSARVGYTF. Filled out from reference TRBV18 and TRBJ1-2, the complete variable domain reads NAGVMQNPRHLVRRRGQEARLRCSPMKGHSHVYWYRQLPEEGLKFMVYLQKENIIDESGMPKERFSAEFPKEGPSILRIQQVVRGDSAAYFCASSARVGYTFGSGTRLTVV.

The J gene is TRBJ1-1, the V gene TRBV7-9, with a weak D call TRBD1 (6 bases). The germline CDR1 and CDR2 sequences are SEHNR and FQNEAQ (reference sequence). The CDR3 is made up of 15 amino acids. Trimming took 0 bases from V and 0 from J, leaving 8 bases between them. The chain's CDR3 is CASSLARTVNTEAFF. For the CDR3, the DNA is TGTGCCAGCAGCTTAGCAAGGACAGTGAACACTGAAGCTTTCTTT.

The rearrangement joins TRBV9 to TRBJ2-3; 7 bases line up with TRBD2. The CDR3 contains 14 residues. Trimming cost V 2 bases and J 4 bases; bases outside gene matches: 4. Germline V CDR1 and CDR2: SGDLS, YYNGEE. The CDR3 loop is CASSVGGSADTQYF. In DNA form, the CDR3 reads TGTGCCAGCAGCGTCGGCGGGAGCGCAGATACGCAGTATTTT.